This T cell receptor (beta chain) was sequenced during a study of PD-1 blockade in mismatch repair-deficient tumors. Noted time point: identical roughly eleven-day culture without peptide (control). Overall study results and limits: Tumor-resident clones, often undetectable pretreatment in blood, expanded then contracted after pembrolizumab.

As to this clone: What it recognizes is unknown.

The CDR3 contains 15 residues. CDR1 SGHNT and CDR2 YENEEA come from the germline V gene. With V trimmed by 5 bases and J by 7 bases, 5 bases remained unmatched. Generated by immunoSEQ multiplex PCR, the TCRdb table keeps only in-frame clones and is missing some. The repertoire consists of over 11,000 clones, with 65% to 90% occurring once and the leading ten covering roughly an eighth. The specimen comprised cells cultured in vitro, sampled from a patient treated with pembrolizumab. This clonotype was obtained from an adult with mismatch repair-deficient cancer. V usage is TRBV11-3 and J usage is TRBJ1-6; 10 bases fit TRBD1. This CDR3 reads CASSPTGGGNSPLHF. DNA of the CDR3: TGTGCCAGCAGCCCGACAGGGGGCGGGAATTCACCCCTCCACTTT.